The 16 T cell receptor beta chains below come from one sample, sequenced in a study of CD8 T cells in ankylosing spondylitis. TCRdb itself ran the 5' RACE reads through MiXCR, one entry per CDR3 protein. The repertoire includes nearly 350,000 distinct CDR3 sequences, about 15% of them detected once, and about 1% sits in the top ten. The sequencing sample was made of blood, either unsorted or a sorted T cell fraction (not recorded which). These receptors were taken from a male donor with ankylosing spondylitis or in good health (not recorded which).

The V gene is TRBV24-1, the J gene TRBJ2-3, with TRBD2 matching 10 bases. The CDR3 totals 16 residues. Looked up from germline, CDR1 is KGHDR and CDR2 is SFDVKD. With 4 bases clipped from V and 1 base from J, the junction kept 4 bases outside the gene matches. In DNA form, the CDR3 reads TGTGCCACCAGTGACACCGGGACTAGCGGCACAGATACGCAGTATTTT. It specifies CATSDTGTSGTDTQYF.

This clonotype was seen ten or more times. CDR3 amino acids: CASSPLLAGGRLGYEQYF. As DNA, the CDR3 is TGTGCCAGCAGCCCCTTACTAGCGGGGGGGCGTTTGGGCTACGAGCAGTACTTC. The genes are TRBV11-2 and TRBJ2-7; 13 bases match TRBD2. Unmatched junction bases numbered 13, after V lost 5 bases and J lost 3 bases. This CDR3 contains 18 residues. Germline CDR1 reads SGHAT; CDR2 reads FQNNGV.

V is TRBV27 and J is TRBJ1-6; D is uncertain. This CDR3 is 15 amino acids long. Germline CDR1 and CDR2: MNHEY and SMNVEV (reference sequence). V lost 7 bases and J 5 bases, leaving 15 bases between the germline ends. This CDR3 reads CASKRRPQDNSPLHF. In DNA form, the CDR3 reads TGTGCCAGCAAAAGGAGGCCTCAAGATAATTCACCCCTCCACTTT.

This clonotype occurred a few times. The genes are TRBV6-1 and TRBJ2-3; tentative D call: TRBD1 (6 bases). Germline CDR1 reads MNHNS; CDR2 reads SASEGT. V lost 5 bases and J lost 0, with 21 bases in between. There are 18 residues in the CDR3. DNA of the CDR3: TGTGCCAGCAGTCTTCGAGAACAGGGTCGTTCTAGCACAGATACGCAGTATTTT. Translated, it gives CASSLREQGRSSTDTQYF.

This clonotype was counted between two and nine times. The chain recombines TRBV7-9 with TRBJ1-6; D may be TRBD1 (5 bases). The CDR3 consists of 14 residues. Germline V lookup: CDR1 SEHNR, CDR2 FQNEAQ (reference sequence). Trimming took off 5 bases at V and 6 bases at J, with 11 bases between the two ends. CDR3: CASSAQDSNSPLHF. The DNA for the CDR3 is TGTGCCAGCAGCGCCCAAGACAGTAATTCACCCCTCCACTTT.

This clonotype occurred a few times. The chain has TRBV20-1 and TRBJ2-3; a possible D gene is TRBD2 (5 bases). CDR3 size: 12 residues. CDR1 DFQATT and CDR2 SNEGSKA come from the germline V gene (reference sequence). CDR3 DNA: TGCGCGGCGGGCCGACGCACAGATACGCAGTATTTT. Its protein product is CAAGRRTDTQYF.

The chain recombines TRBV9 with TRBJ1-6; D gene uncertain. This CDR3 is 15 amino acids long. Germline V gene lookup returns CDR1 SGDLS and CDR2 YYNGEE. The V end was cut by 0 bases, the J end by 7 bases, with 11 bases between. The CDR3 DNA sequence: TGTGCCAGCAGCGTAGACCGGTCTCGGAATTCACCCCTCCACTTT. Protein: CASSVDRSRNSPLHF. Full variable domain (rest looked up from reference TRBV9 and TRBJ1-6): DSGVTQTPKHLITATGQRVTLRCSPRSGDLSVYWYQQSLDQGLQFLIQYYNGEERAKGNILERFSAQQFPDLHSELNLSSLELGDSALYFCASSVDRSRNSPLHFGNGTRLTVT.

This chain connects TRBV20-1 to TRBJ2-2; 9 bases line up with TRBD2. The length of the CDR3 is 16 residues. The V and J ends lost 6 bases and 0 bases, in that order; junction bases with no gene match: 8. Germline V gives CDR1 DFQATT, CDR2 SNEGSKA (reference sequence). CDR3 protein: CSARNSGGTNTGELFF. As DNA, the CDR3 is TGCAGTGCCCGCAATAGCGGGGGCACGAACACCGGGGAGCTGTTTTTT.

This clonotype was counted a few times. The V and J genes are TRBV20-1 and TRBJ2-7, with D perhaps TRBD2 (7 bases). CDR1 is DFQATT and CDR2 is SNEGSKA in the germline V gene (reference sequence). V dropped 3 bases and J dropped 6 bases, with 18 bases sitting between them. The CDR3 spans 14 residues. CDR3 protein: CSARVGGGPSEQYF. CDR3 coding DNA: TGCAGTGCTAGGGTTGGGGGGGGCCCAAGCGAGCAGTACTTC.

J is TRBJ2-2 and V is TRBV12-3 or TRBV12-4; 10 bases map to TRBD2. CDR3 length: 15 amino acids. V gave up 6 bases and J gave up 6 bases; unmatched junction bases: 7. Here the CDR3 DNA reads TGTGCCAGCAGGACCCTAGCGGGAGCTTCCGGGGAGCTGTTTTTT. Amino acids: CASRTLAGASGELFF.

This clonotype appeared a single time. The rearrangement joins TRBV20-1 to TRBJ2-1; 8 positions match TRBD2. From germline, CDR1 is DFQATT and CDR2 SNEGSKA (reference sequence). Trimming at V came to 4 bases and at J to 5 bases, leaving 7 bases not matched to a gene. This CDR3 has 14 amino acids. The CDR3 loop reads CSAISGTSDNEQFF. The CDR3 bases are TGCAGTGCTATTAGCGGGACTTCGGACAATGAGCAGTTCTTC.

This clonotype came up a few times. The J gene is TRBJ2-5, the V gene TRBV20-1; perhaps TRBD2 as D (6 bases). Germline loops: CDR1 DFQATT, CDR2 SNEGSKA (reference sequence). V was trimmed by 2 bases and J by 4 bases, leaving 11 bases between them. The CDR3 extends over 13 amino acids. CDR3 sequence reads: CSARLSGLETQYF. The CDR3 DNA reads TGCAGTGCTAGACTTAGCGGATTAGAGACCCAGTACTTC.

This clonotype was observed a few times. This sequence joins TRBV9 and TRBJ1-4; TRBD1 is a possible D gene (6 bases). The CDR3 runs 14 residues. The ends were cut back, 4 bases at V and 8 bases at J, with 15 bases in the middle. Germline-derived CDR1 and CDR2 are SGDLS and YYNGEE. The DNA of the CDR3 is TGTGCCAGCAGCCCATACTACAGGGACGAAAAACTGTTTTTT. Its protein product is CASSPYYRDEKLFF. Variable domain in full (rest from reference TRBV9 and TRBJ1-4): DSGVTQTPKHLITATGQRVTLRCSPRSGDLSVYWYQQSLDQGLQFLIQYYNGEERAKGNILERFSAQQFPDLHSELNLSSLELGDSALYFCASSPYYRDEKLFFGSGTQLSVL.

The chain couples TRBV5-1 to TRBJ1-4; a weak D match, TRBD1 (5 bases). CDR1 and CDR2 from the germline V gene are SGHRS and YFSETQ. V was pared by 0 bases and J by 8 bases, with 14 bases between. The CDR3 covers 15 residues. Here the CDR3 reads CASSLAVPRGEKLFF. CDR3 DNA: TGCGCCAGCAGCTTGGCGGTCCCGCGGGGGGAAAAACTGTTTTTT.

The chain recombines TRBV7-9 with TRBJ2-1; D gene uncertain. V lost 2 bases, J lost 6 bases, and 14 bases lay in between. Germline V gives CDR1 SEHNR, CDR2 FQNEAQ (reference sequence). The CDR3 has 15 residues. The CDR3 nucleotides read TGTGCCAGCAGCTTATCTTACCCGACGGGCAATGAGCAGTTCTTC. Residues: CASSLSYPTGNEQFF.

This clonotype occurred a few times. This chain joins TRBV29-1 and TRBJ2-3; 7 nucleotides align to TRBD2. The CDR3 extends over 15 amino acids. CDR1 and CDR2 (germline): SQVTM, ANQGSEA. V shed 4 bases and J 1 base; nucleotides not matched to a gene: 8. The CDR3 sequence: CSVGEGFLGTDTQYF. For the CDR3, the DNA is TGCAGCGTTGGGGAGGGTTTTCTAGGCACAGATACGCAGTATTTT.